The clone carrying this T cell receptor beta chain was seen a few times. This CDR3 is 16 amino acids long. CDR1 and CDR2 (germline): SGHVS, FQNEAQ. The V and J ends lost 5 bases and 5 bases, in that order; junction bases with no gene match: 9. Every donor provided one heparinised blood draw, which averaged approximately 100 mL. Of the isolated RNA, all was reverse transcribed, and so the sequenced material was expressed TCRB transcripts. TCRdb's copy holds only in-frame clones and misses some; the assay was immunoSEQ multiplex PCR. Of under 900,000 clones in the sample, roughly a sixth were seen once. The data belong to a study of beta chain features in type 1 diabetes. Study context: Cell yields, gender and age were comparable in patients and healthy donors.

Sequencing was carried out using naive CD4+ T cells from blood. J is TRBJ2-2 and V is TRBV7-8; 9 bases fit TRBD1. The sequence came from a woman between 18 and 29 years old in good health. CDR3 sequence reads: CASSTFQGQGTGELFF. The CDR3 DNA reads TGTGCCAGCAGCACATTTCAAGGACAGGGGACCGGGGAGCTGTTTTTT.